These T cell receptor beta chains were read from a single sample in a study of blood T cell repertoires in COVID-19. The repertoire was sequenced with immunoSEQ multiplex PCR; TCRdb's copy has only in-frame clones and lacks some. The sample yields 250,000 to 350,000 clones, 90% seen once. Source material: peripheral blood. Receptors originate from a woman aged 30 to 39 with COVID-19, enrolled during active disease. The CDR3 runs from the conserved cysteine through the conserved F or W. Each record gives: V gene, clone size, D gene, J gene, CDR3 length, CDR3 protein, CDR3 DNA. D genes are given only for firm matches. Some rows mark clone size as missing; the rest say once, few, many or name a class of expanded clone.

v_call: TRBV5-1
clone_size: NA
d_call: NA
j_call: TRBJ2-7
cdr3_length: 12
cdr3_aa: CASTPDYYEQYF
cdr3_nt: TGCGCCAGCACTCCGGACTATTACGAGCAGTACTTC

v_call: TRBV7-2
clone_size: NA
d_call: TRBD2
j_call: TRBJ2-5
cdr3_length: 16
cdr3_aa: CASRPRTSGRGETQYF
cdr3_nt: TGTGCCAGCAGGCCGAGGACTAGCGGGAGAGGAGAGACCCAGTACTTC

v_call: TRBV2
clone_size: NA
d_call: NA
j_call: TRBJ1-1
cdr3_length: 15
cdr3_aa: CASSGGHLMNTEAFF
cdr3_nt: TGTGCCAGCAGTGGGGGACATCTAATGAACACTGAAGCTTTCTTT

v_call: TRBV5-6
clone_size: NA
d_call: TRBD2
j_call: TRBJ2-3
cdr3_length: 17
cdr3_aa: CASSLGLGGLGHGTQYF
cdr3_nt: TGTGCCAGCAGCTTGGGCCTGGGGGGGTTAGGGCACGGTACGCAGTATTTT

v_call: TRBV29-1
clone_size: NA
d_call: NA
j_call: TRBJ2-7
cdr3_length: 13
cdr3_aa: CSVLSAGWGEQYF
cdr3_nt: TGCAGCGTCCTTTCGGCGGGGTGGGGTGAGCAGTACTTC

v_call: TRBV10-1
clone_size: NA
d_call: TRBD2
j_call: TRBJ2-3
cdr3_length: 13
cdr3_aa: CASGAGGEDTQYF
cdr3_nt: TGCGCCAGCGGAGCGGGAGGAGAGGATACGCAGTATTTT

v_call: TRBV28
clone_size: NA
d_call: TRBD2
j_call: TRBJ2-7
cdr3_length: 17
cdr3_aa: CASSLPLAGVTTYEQYF
cdr3_nt: TGTGCCAGCAGTTTACCCCTAGCGGGCGTTACCACCTACGAGCAGTACTTC

v_call: TRBV5-1
clone_size: NA
d_call: NA
j_call: TRBJ1-1
cdr3_length: 17
cdr3_aa: CASSLSMGQLRETEAFF
cdr3_nt: TGCGCCAGCAGCTTGTCGATGGGCCAGTTGAGAGAGACTGAAGCTTTCTTT

v_call: TRBV27
clone_size: NA
d_call: NA
j_call: TRBJ2-2
cdr3_length: 18
cdr3_aa: CASSLSTGTSSWDGELFF
cdr3_nt: TGTGCCAGCAGTTTATCCACAGGCACTAGCTCGTGGGATGGGGAGCTGTTTTTT

v_call: TRBV5-6
clone_size: NA
d_call: TRBD1
j_call: TRBJ2-2
cdr3_length: 15
cdr3_aa: CASSWDREHTGELFF
cdr3_nt: TGTGCCAGCAGCTGGGACAGGGAGCACACCGGGGAGCTGTTTTTT

v_call: TRBV30
clone_size: NA
d_call: NA
j_call: TRBJ2-5
cdr3_length: 11
cdr3_aa: CASRGEETQYF
cdr3_nt: TGTGCCTCGAGGGGCGAAGAGACCCAGTACTTC

v_call: TRBV28
clone_size: NA
d_call: NA
j_call: TRBJ2-5
cdr3_length: 15
cdr3_aa: CASSPAGWGQETQYF
cdr3_nt: TGTGCCAGCAGCCCCGCGGGGTGGGGTCAAGAGACCCAGTACTTC

v_call: TRBV10-1
clone_size: NA
d_call: TRBD1
j_call: TRBJ1-6
cdr3_length: 16
cdr3_aa: CASSDARGTLNSPLHF
cdr3_nt: TGCGCCAGCAGTGATGCCAGGGGGACTTTGAATTCACCCCTCCACTTT

v_call: TRBV7-9
clone_size: NA
d_call: TRBD1
j_call: TRBJ2-5
cdr3_length: 15
cdr3_aa: CASSHQTGEQETQYF
cdr3_nt: TGTGCCAGCAGCCACCAAACAGGGGAACAAGAGACCCAGTACTTC

v_call: TRBV11-2
clone_size: many
d_call: TRBD1
j_call: TRBJ2-7
cdr3_length: 12
cdr3_aa: CASSQTGFEQYF
cdr3_nt: TGTGCCAGCAGCCAGACAGGGTTCGAGCAGTACTTC

v_call: TRBV7-9
clone_size: NA
d_call: NA
j_call: TRBJ1-4
cdr3_length: 13
cdr3_aa: CASSLYEGGKLFF
cdr3_nt: TGTGCCAGCAGCTTATATGAGGGAGGAAAACTGTTTTTT

v_call: TRBV11-2
clone_size: NA
d_call: TRBD2
j_call: TRBJ2-7
cdr3_length: 13
cdr3_aa: CASSSSRGTSYYF
cdr3_nt: TGTGCCAGCAGCTCCTCCCGGGGGACTAGCTATTACTTC

v_call: TRBV14
clone_size: NA
d_call: NA
j_call: TRBJ2-7
cdr3_length: 14
cdr3_aa: CASSPLGGHYEQYF
cdr3_nt: TGTGCCAGCAGCCCCCTGGGAGGCCACTACGAGCAGTACTTC

v_call: TRBV30
clone_size: NA
d_call: NA
j_call: TRBJ1-1
cdr3_length: 13
cdr3_aa: CASRTAMNTEAFF
cdr3_nt: TGTGCCTCCAGGACAGCCATGAACACTGAAGCTTTCTTT

v_call: TRBV5-1
clone_size: NA
d_call: TRBD1
j_call: TRBJ1-6
cdr3_length: 15
cdr3_aa: CASNPGTGGYSPLHF
cdr3_nt: TGCGCCAGCAATCCGGGGACAGGGGGTTATTCACCCCTCCACTTT

v_call: TRBV5-4
clone_size: NA
d_call: NA
j_call: TRBJ2-7
cdr3_length: 13
cdr3_aa: CASSRDFPSEQYF
cdr3_nt: TGTGCCAGCAGTCGGGACTTCCCCTCCGAGCAGTACTTC

v_call: TRBV6-5
clone_size: NA
d_call: NA
j_call: TRBJ2-5
cdr3_length: 12
cdr3_aa: CASIPRGETQYF
cdr3_nt: TGTGCCAGCATCCCGCGAGGGGAGACCCAGTACTTC

v_call: TRBV5-3
clone_size: NA
d_call: TRBD2
j_call: TRBJ2-7
cdr3_length: 17
cdr3_aa: CARSINGTSGISYEQYF
cdr3_nt: TGTGCCAGAAGCATTAATGGGACTAGCGGGATCTCCTACGAGCAGTACTTC

v_call: TRBV29-1
clone_size: NA
d_call: NA
j_call: TRBJ2-1
cdr3_length: 11
cdr3_aa: CSVRSPNEQFF
cdr3_nt: TGCAGCGTTCGGTCGCCCAATGAGCAGTTCTTC

v_call: TRBV5-1
clone_size: NA
d_call: TRBD1
j_call: TRBJ1-1
cdr3_length: 14
cdr3_aa: CASSLEAGGTEAFF
cdr3_nt: TGCGCCAGCAGCTTGGAGGCAGGGGGGACTGAAGCTTTCTTT

v_call: TRBV25-1
clone_size: NA
d_call: NA
j_call: TRBJ2-5
cdr3_length: 14
cdr3_aa: CASSPSTVSETQYF
cdr3_nt: TGTGCCAGCAGTCCCTCGACAGTTTCAGAGACCCAGTACTTC

v_call: TRBV6-6
clone_size: NA
d_call: TRBD2
j_call: TRBJ2-5
cdr3_length: 14
cdr3_aa: CASSYSTSGETQYF
cdr3_nt: TGTGCCAGCAGTTACTCGACTAGCGGAGAGACCCAGTACTTC

v_call: TRBV19
clone_size: NA
d_call: NA
j_call: TRBJ1-1
cdr3_length: 15
cdr3_aa: CASGGQNLPNTEAFF
cdr3_nt: TGTGCCAGTGGGGGACAAAACCTACCGAACACTGAAGCTTTCTTT

v_call: TRBV7-2
clone_size: NA
d_call: TRBD2
j_call: TRBJ2-1
cdr3_length: 15
cdr3_aa: CASSLGGTRFNEQFF
cdr3_nt: TGTGCCAGCAGCTTAGGGGGGACTAGATTTAATGAGCAGTTCTTC

v_call: TRBV6-5
clone_size: NA
d_call: NA
j_call: TRBJ1-2
cdr3_length: 13
cdr3_aa: CASSYSGIYGYTF
cdr3_nt: TGTGCCAGCAGTTACTCCGGGATCTATGGCTACACCTTC

v_call: TRBV27
clone_size: NA
d_call: NA
j_call: TRBJ2-3
cdr3_length: 13
cdr3_aa: CASKWTSTDTQYF
cdr3_nt: TGTGCCAGCAAGTGGACTAGCACAGATACGCAGTATTTT

v_call: TRBV2
clone_size: NA
d_call: TRBD1
j_call: TRBJ1-1
cdr3_length: 13
cdr3_aa: CASSEQGATEAFF
cdr3_nt: TGTGCCAGCAGTGAACAGGGGGCCACTGAAGCTTTCTTT

v_call: TRBV19
clone_size: NA
d_call: TRBD2
j_call: TRBJ2-2
cdr3_length: 16
cdr3_aa: CASSIIGTSNTGELFF
cdr3_nt: TGTGCCAGTAGTATAATCGGGACTAGCAACACCGGGGAGCTGTTTTTT

v_call: TRBV5-1
clone_size: NA
d_call: NA
j_call: TRBJ2-5
cdr3_length: 14
cdr3_aa: CASSLNVAGETQYF
cdr3_nt: TGCGCCAGCAGCTTGAATGTGGCGGGAGAGACCCAGTACTTC

v_call: TRBV28
clone_size: NA
d_call: TRBD1
j_call: TRBJ2-2
cdr3_length: 13
cdr3_aa: CASTGQVDGELFF
cdr3_nt: TGTGCCAGCACCGGACAGGTGGACGGGGAGCTGTTTTTT

v_call: TRBV11-2
clone_size: NA
d_call: NA
j_call: TRBJ1-6
cdr3_length: 14
cdr3_aa: CASSKGTGLSPLHF
cdr3_nt: TGTGCCAGCAGCAAAGGAACAGGGCTCTCACCCCTCCACTTT

v_call: TRBV30
clone_size: NA
d_call: TRBD2
j_call: TRBJ2-1
cdr3_length: 16
cdr3_aa: CAWSILTSGRYNEQFF
cdr3_nt: TGTGCCTGGAGTATACTGACTAGCGGGAGATACAATGAGCAGTTCTTC